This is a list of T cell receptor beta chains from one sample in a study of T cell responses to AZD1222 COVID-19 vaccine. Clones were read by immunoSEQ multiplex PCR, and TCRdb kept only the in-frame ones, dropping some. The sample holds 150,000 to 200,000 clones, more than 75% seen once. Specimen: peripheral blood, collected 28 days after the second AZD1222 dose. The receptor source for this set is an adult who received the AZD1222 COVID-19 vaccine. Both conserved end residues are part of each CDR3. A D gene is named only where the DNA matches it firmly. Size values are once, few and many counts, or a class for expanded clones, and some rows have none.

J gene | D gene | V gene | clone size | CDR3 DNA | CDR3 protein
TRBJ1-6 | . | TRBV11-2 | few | TGTGCCAGCAGCAAAGGGGGGGTCTCCTATAATTCACCCCTCCACTTT | CASSKGGVSYNSPLHF
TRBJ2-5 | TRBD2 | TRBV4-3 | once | TGCGCCAGCAGCCAAGAGGCTAGCGGGACCCAAGAGACCCAGTACTTC | CASSQEASGTQETQYF
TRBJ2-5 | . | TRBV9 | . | TGTGCCAGCAGCGTCGGGGGCATGTCCCAAGAGACCCAGTACTTC | CASSVGGMSQETQYF
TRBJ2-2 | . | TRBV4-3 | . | TGCGCCAGCAGCCAGGGGCCCCTCACGAACACCGGGGAGCTGTTTTTT | CASSQGPLTNTGELFF
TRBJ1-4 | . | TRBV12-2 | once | TGTGCAAGTCGCTTGAGGGGACGGTCGGGGACTAATGAAAAACTGTTTTTT | CASRLRGRSGTNEKLFF
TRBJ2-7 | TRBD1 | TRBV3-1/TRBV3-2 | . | TGTGCCAGCAGCCCACCGGGACAGAGCTCCTACGAGCAGTACTTC | CASSPPGQSSYEQYF
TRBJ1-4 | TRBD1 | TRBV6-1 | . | TGTGCCAGCAGTGATATTGGAGGGGGCATAGAAAAACTGTTTTTT | CASSDIGGGIEKLFF
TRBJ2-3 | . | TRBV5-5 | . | TGTGCCAGCAGCTTGGAAGTAAATCGTATAGATACGCAGTATTTT | CASSLEVNRIDTQYF
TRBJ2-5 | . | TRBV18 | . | TGTGCCAGCTCACCACCGGGGCTGGAGACCCAGTACTTC | CASSPPGLETQYF
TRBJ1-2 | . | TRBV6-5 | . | TGTGCCAGCTGGTACTATGGCTACACCTTC | CASWYYGYTF
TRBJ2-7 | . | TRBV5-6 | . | TGTGCCAGCAGCTTGTGGACATCTCTAGGGCAGTACTTC | CASSLWTSLGQYF
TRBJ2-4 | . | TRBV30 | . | TGTGCCTGGAGTAAGTGGGGGCTTGGTCCGTCGGCCAAAAACATTCAGTACTTC | CAWSKWGLGPSAKNIQYF
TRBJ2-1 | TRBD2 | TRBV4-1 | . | TGCGCCAGCAGCCCCCTACTAGCGGGATATTCCTACAATGAGCAGTTCTTC | CASSPLLAGYSYNEQFF
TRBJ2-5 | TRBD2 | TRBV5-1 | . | TGCGCCAGCAGCAGTGGCGGGGGGGCGCGGGAGACCCAGTACTTC | CASSSGGGARETQYF
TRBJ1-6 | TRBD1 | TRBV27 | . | TGTGCCAGCAGTCCACGGGACAGGAGGAATTCACCCCTCCACTTT | CASSPRDRRNSPLHF
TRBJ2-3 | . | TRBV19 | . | TGTGCCAGTAGTATTTTTCGAGGCCAAGGAGCAGATACGCAGTATTTT | CASSIFRGQGADTQYF
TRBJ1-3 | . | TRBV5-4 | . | TGTGCCAGCAGCTTCCGAGAGGTGGGAAACACCATATATTTT | CASSFREVGNTIYF
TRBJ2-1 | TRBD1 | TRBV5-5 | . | TGTGCCAGCAGCCGGACAGGGGGCGACTACAATGAGCAGTTCTTC | CASSRTGGDYNEQFF
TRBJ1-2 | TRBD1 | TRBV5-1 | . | TGCGCCAGCAGCTTCGACCGACAGGGGATACGGGGCTACACCTTC | CASSFDRQGIRGYTF
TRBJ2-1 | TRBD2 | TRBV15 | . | TGTGCCACCAGCAGAGATGGCAGCGGGAGCTATGAGCAGTTCTTC | CATSRDGSGSYEQFF
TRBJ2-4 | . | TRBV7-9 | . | TGTGCCAGCAGCTCTAGTCGGGTAGGGATAGACAAAAACATTCAGTACTTC | CASSSSRVGIDKNIQYF
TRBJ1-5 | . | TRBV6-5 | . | TGTGCCAGCAGTTACTCCGGGCAGGGGAAGTCGCCCCAGCATTTT | CASSYSGQGKSPQHF
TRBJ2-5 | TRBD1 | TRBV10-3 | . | TGTGCCATCAGGGGACAGGAAGAAGAGACCCAGTACTTC | CAIRGQEEETQYF
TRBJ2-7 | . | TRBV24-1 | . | TGTGCCACCAGTGATTTGTTGAGCTCCGAGCAGTACTTC | CATSDLLSSEQYF
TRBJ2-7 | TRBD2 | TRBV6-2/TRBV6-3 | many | TGTGCCAGCAGTCCCGGGACTAGCGGGAGTGAAGAGCAGTACTTC | CASSPGTSGSEEQYF
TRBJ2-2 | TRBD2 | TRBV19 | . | TGTGCCAGTAGTATACTAGCGGGGGGGACTGGTCCCGGGGAGCTGTTTTTT | CASSILAGGTGPGELFF
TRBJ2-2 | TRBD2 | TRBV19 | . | TGTGCCGGCGGGAGTAGGACCGGGGAGCTGTTTTTT | CAGGSRTGELFF
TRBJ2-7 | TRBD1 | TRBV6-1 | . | TGTGCCAGCAGTGAATACGGGGACAGCGCCCGGACGTACTTC | CASSEYGDSARTYF
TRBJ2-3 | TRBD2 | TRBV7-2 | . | TGTGCCAGCAGCCCACCCGGGACTAGCATCGATACGCAGTATTTT | CASSPPGTSIDTQYF
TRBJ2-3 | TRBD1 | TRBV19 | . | TGTGCCAGTAGGGCCCCCAGGGGGTTAAGGGGCACAGATACGCAGTATTTT | CASRAPRGLRGTDTQYF
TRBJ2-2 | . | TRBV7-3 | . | TGTGCCAGCAGCTTTACGGGAACGAACACCGGGGAGCTGTTTTTT | CASSFTGTNTGELFF
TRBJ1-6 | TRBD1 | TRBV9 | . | TGTGCCAGCAGCGTAGAATCGGGGCAGGGGGGACTTTCACCCCTCCACTTT | CASSVESGQGGLSPLHF
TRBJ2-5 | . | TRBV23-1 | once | TGCGCCAGCAGTCCACCCCCTGTGGGTGGGGACCCAACGGGGACCCAGTACTTC | CASSPPPVGGDPTGTQYF
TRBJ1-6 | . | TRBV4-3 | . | TGCGCCAGCAGCCATTCCGGATCCGGGGTTCAGGCCCATTCACCCCTCCACTTT | CASSHSGSGVQAHSPLHF
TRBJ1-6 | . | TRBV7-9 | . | TGTGCCAGCAGCCTGGGTAATTCACCCCTCCACTTT | CASSLGNSPLHF
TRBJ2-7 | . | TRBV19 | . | TGTGCCAGCACACAGCAGTACCGGGGGCAGTACGAGCAGTACTTC | CASTQQYRGQYEQYF
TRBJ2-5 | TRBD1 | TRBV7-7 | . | TGTGCTAGCAGCTTAAGTCGCCTGGCCCAGGGGGCCCAGTACTTC | CASSLSRLAQGAQYF
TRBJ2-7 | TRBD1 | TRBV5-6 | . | TGTGCCAGCAGCTTCCAGGGGGCGCGGGAGCAGTACTTC | CASSFQGAREQYF
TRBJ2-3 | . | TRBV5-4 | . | TGTGCCAGCAGCTCACAGGGTTGGTCAGATACGCAGTATTTT | CASSSQGWSDTQYF
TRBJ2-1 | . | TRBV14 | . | TGTGCCAGCAGCCAAGATCACCGGTCGCAGTTCTTC | CASSQDHRSQFF
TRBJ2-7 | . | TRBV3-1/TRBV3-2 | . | TGTGCCAGCAGCCAACTATATTACGAGCAGTACTTC | CASSQLYYEQYF
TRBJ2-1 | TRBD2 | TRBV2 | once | TGTGCCAGCCGTTCAGGGACTAGCGGATACAATGAGCAGTTCTTC | CASRSGTSGYNEQFF
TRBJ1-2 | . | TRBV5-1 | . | TGCGCCAGCAGCTTGGGACAGGCTAACTATGGCTACACCTTC | CASSLGQANYGYTF
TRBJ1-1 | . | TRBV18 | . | TGTGCCAGCTCACCCCGGGGCGCCGAAGCTTTCTTT | CASSPRGAEAFF
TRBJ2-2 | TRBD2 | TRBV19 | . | TGTGCCAGTAGTTCGGGGGGTTGGGAGCTGTTTTTT | CASSSGGWELFF
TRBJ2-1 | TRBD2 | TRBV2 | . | TGTGCCAGCAGTGAAGCGCCCGCGGGAGCCTACAATGAGCAGTTCTTC | CASSEAPAGAYNEQFF
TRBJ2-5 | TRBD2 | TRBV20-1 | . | TGCAGTGCTCCTGATCGGGGGGCCCAGTACTTC | CSAPDRGAQYF
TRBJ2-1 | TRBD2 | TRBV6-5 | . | TGTGCCAGCAGCGGGACTAGCGGGGGGCGTCATGAGCAGTTCTTC | CASSGTSGGRHEQFF
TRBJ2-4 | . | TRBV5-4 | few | TGTGCCAGCAGCTTGGACAGGGCCCAAAACATTCAGTACTTC | CASSLDRAQNIQYF
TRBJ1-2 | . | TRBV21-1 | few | TGTGCCAGCAGCAAAGATCTGCGGGGGGGGAACTATGGCTACACCTTC | CASSKDLRGGNYGYTF
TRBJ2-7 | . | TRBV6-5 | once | TGTGCCAGCAGCCGTTCTATCTCCTACGAGCAGTACTTC | CASSRSISYEQYF
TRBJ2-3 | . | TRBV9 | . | TGTGCCAGCAGCGCCCAAGTAGGCTACACAGATACGCAGTATTTT | CASSAQVGYTDTQYF
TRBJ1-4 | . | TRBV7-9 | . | TGTGCCAGCAACCAATCTCGGGTTACTACAACTAATGAAAAACTGTTTTTT | CASNQSRVTTTNEKLFF
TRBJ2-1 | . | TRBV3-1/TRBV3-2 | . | TGTGCCAGCAGCCAAGGGGGAGGGGGGTACAATGAGCAGTTCTTC | CASSQGGGGYNEQFF
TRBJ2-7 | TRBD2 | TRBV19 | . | TGTGCCAGTAGCCTAGGAGTGGCGGGAGAATACGAGCAGTACTTC | CASSLGVAGEYEQYF